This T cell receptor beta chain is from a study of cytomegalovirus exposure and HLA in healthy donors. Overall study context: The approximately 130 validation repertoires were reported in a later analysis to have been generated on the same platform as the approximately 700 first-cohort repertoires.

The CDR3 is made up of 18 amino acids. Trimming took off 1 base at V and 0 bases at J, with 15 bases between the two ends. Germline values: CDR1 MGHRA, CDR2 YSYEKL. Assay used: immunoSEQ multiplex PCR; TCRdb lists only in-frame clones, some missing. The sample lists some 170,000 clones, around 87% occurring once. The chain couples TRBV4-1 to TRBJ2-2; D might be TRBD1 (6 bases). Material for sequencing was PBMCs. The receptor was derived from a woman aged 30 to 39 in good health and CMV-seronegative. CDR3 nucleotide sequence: TGCGCCAGCAGCCAAGGCGGCAGGGGCACGCCGAACACCGGGGAGCTGTTTTTT. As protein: CASSQGGRGTPNTGELFF.